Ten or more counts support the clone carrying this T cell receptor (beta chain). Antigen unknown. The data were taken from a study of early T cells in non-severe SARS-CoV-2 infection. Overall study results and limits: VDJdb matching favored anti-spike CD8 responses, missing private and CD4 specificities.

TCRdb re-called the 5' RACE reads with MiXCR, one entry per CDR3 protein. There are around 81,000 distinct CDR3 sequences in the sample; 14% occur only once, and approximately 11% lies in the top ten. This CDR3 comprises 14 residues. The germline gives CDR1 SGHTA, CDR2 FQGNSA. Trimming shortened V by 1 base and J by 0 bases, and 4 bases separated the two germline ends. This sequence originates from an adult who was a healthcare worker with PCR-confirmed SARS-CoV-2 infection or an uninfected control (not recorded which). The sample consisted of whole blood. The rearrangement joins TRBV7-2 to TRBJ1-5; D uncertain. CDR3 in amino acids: CASSLVVSNQPQHF. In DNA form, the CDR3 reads TGTGCCAGCAGCTTAGTGGTTAGCAATCAGCCCCAGCATTTT.